This T cell receptor (beta chain) was obtained from a study of blood T cell repertoires in COVID-19. The CDR3 has 17 residues. With V trimmed by 6 bases and J by 1 base, 14 bases remained unmatched. The germline V gene has CDR1 MNHEY and CDR2 SVGEGT. Original handling: Estimates of nucleated cell counts were drawn from the amplification of reference gene primers. Sequencing was performed with immunoSEQ multiplex PCR; in TCRdb, only in-frame clones are kept and a portion is missing. V, J and clone size derive from that table, while D and trimming were established from the DNA sequence. The sample lists 200,000 to 250,000 clones, more than 85% seen once, with about 9.4% in the top ten.

V is TRBV6-2 or TRBV6-3 and J is TRBJ1-1; 7 positions match TRBD1. Specimen: peripheral blood. This TCR derives from a woman aged 50 to 60 with COVID-19, enrolled during active disease. The CDR3 DNA reads as TGTGCCAGCAGCTTACGTCGAAACAGGGGAACGAACACTGAAGCTTTCTTT. It yields the protein CASSLRRNRGTNTEAFF.